This T cell receptor beta chain was profiled in a study of human thymus T cells. Study outcomes and limitations: Across thymic and blood repertoires, the usage of V and J genes appeared to be biased. Unrelated individuals were reported by related research to share highly overlapping thymic repertoires.

As for this clone: Antigen: not known.

During corrective heart surgery, resections were taken, and the thymus tissue came from them. Germline V gives CDR1 MDHEN, CDR2 SYDVKM. This CDR3 comprises 16 residues. V dropped 4 bases and J dropped 3; count of bases not matched to a gene: 9. Libraries were prepared by immunoSEQ multiplex PCR; TCRdb keeps only in-frame clonotypes and omits some of them. The sample carries about 130,000 clones, over 85% recorded once. This clonotype was obtained from a boy younger than two with a congenital heart defect but otherwise immunologically healthy. V usage is TRBV28 and J usage is TRBJ2-7, with 10 bases lining up with TRBD2. Sequencing was carried out using thymus tissue. The CDR3 is CASSWASGGALYEQYF. The CDR3 DNA reads as TGTGCCAGCAGTTGGGCAAGCGGGGGGGCCCTCTACGAGCAGTACTTC.